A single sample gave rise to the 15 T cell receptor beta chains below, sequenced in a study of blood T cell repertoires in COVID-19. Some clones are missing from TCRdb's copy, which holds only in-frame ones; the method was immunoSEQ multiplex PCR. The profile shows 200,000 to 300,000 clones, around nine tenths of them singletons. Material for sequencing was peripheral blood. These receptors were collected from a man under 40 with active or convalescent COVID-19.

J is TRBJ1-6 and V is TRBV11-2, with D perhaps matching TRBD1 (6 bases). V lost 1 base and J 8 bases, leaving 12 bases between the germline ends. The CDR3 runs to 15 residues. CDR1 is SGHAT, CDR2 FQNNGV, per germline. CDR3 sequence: CASSLVVRGYSPLHF. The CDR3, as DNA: TGTGCCAGCAGCTTAGTTGTCAGGGGATATTCACCCCTCCACTTT.

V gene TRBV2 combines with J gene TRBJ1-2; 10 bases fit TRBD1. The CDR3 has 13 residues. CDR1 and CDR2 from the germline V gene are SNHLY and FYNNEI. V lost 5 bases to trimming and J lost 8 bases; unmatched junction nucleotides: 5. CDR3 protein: CASSPGQGLGYTF. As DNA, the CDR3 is TGTGCCAGCAGTCCGGGACAGGGGCTCGGCTACACCTTC.

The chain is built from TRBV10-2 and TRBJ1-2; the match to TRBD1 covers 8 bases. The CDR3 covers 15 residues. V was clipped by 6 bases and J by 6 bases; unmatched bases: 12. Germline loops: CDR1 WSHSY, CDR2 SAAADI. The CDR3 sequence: CASRQIATGENGYTF. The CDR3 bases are TGCGCCAGCAGACAAATCGCGACAGGGGAGAATGGCTACACCTTC.

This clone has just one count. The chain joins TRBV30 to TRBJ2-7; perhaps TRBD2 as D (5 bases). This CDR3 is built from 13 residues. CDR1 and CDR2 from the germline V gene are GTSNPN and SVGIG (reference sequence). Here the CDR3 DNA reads TGTGCTAAGAGGGCGCCCGGCGCCAACGAGCAGTACTTC. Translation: CAKRAPGANEQYF.

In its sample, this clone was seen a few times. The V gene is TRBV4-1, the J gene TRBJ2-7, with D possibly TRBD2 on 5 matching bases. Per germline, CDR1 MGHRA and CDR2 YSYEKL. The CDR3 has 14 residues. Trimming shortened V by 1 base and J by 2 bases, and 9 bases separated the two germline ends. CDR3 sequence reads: CASSQAVGTYEQYF. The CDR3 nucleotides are TGCGCCAGCAGCCAAGCTGTCGGGACCTACGAGCAGTACTTC.

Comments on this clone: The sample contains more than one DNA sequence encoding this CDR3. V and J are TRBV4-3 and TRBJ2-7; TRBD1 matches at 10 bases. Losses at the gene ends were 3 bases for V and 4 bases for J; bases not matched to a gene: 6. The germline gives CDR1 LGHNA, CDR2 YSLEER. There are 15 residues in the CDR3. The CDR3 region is CASSHSGTGAYEQYF. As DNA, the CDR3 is TGCGCCAGCAGCCATTCCGGGACAGGGGCTTACGAGCAGTACTTC.

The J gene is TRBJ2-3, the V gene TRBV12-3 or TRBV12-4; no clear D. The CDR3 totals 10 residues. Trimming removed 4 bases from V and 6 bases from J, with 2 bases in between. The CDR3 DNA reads TGTGCCAGCAGTTCTGATACGCAGTATTTT. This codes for CASSSDTQYF.

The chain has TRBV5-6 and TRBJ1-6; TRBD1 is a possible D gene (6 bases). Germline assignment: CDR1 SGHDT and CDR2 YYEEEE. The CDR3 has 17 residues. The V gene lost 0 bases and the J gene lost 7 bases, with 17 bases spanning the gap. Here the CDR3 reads CASSLGGPATKNSPLHF. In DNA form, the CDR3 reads TGTGCCAGCAGCTTGGGGGGGCCGGCGACAAAAAATTCACCCCTCCACTTT. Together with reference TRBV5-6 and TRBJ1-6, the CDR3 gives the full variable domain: DAGVTQSPTHLIKTRGQQVTLRCSPKSGHDTVSWYQQALGQGPQFIFQYYEEEERQRGNFPDRFSGHQFPNYSSELNVNALLLGDSALYLCASSLGGPATKNSPLHFGNGTRLTVT.

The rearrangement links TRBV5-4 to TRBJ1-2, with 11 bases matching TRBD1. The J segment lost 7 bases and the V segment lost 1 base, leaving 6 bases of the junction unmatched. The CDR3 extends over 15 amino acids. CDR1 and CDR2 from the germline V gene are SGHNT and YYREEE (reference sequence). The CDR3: CASSLLGQGARGYTF. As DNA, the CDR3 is TGTGCCAGCAGCTTGCTTGGACAGGGGGCGCGTGGCTACACCTTC. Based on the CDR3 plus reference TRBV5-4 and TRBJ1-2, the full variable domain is ETGVTQSPTHLIKTRGQQVTLRCSSQSGHNTVSWYQQALGQGPQFIFQYYREEENGRGNFPPRFSGLQFPNYSSELNVNALELDDSALYLCASSLLGQGARGYTFGSGTRLTVV.

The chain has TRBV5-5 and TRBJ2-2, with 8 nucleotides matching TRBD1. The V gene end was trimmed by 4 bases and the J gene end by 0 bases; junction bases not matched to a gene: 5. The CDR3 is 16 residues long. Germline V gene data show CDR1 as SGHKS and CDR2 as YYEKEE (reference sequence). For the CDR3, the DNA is TGTGCCAGCAGCCTCACGACAGGGGCGAACACCGGGGAGCTGTTTTTT. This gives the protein CASSLTTGANTGELFF. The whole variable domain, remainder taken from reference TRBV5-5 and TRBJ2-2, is DAGVTQSPTHLIKTRGQQVTLRCSPISGHKSVSWYQQVLGQGPQFIFQYYEKEERGRGNFPDRFSARQFPNYSSELNVNALLLGDSALYLCASSLTTGANTGELFFGEGSRLTVL.

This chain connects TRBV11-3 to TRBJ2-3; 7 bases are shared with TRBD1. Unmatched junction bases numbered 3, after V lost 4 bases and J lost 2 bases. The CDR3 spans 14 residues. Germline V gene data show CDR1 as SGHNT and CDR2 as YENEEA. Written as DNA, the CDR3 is TGTGCCAGCAGCTCCGACAGGGTCACAGATACGCAGTATTTT. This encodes CASSSDRVTDTQYF.

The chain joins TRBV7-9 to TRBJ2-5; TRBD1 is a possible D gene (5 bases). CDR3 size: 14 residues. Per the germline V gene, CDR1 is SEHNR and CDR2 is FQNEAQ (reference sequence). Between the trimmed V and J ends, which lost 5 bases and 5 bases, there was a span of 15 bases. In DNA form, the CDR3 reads TGTGCCAGCAGCAACGAGGCAGGGTTGGAGACCCAGTACTTC. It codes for CASSNEAGLETQYF.

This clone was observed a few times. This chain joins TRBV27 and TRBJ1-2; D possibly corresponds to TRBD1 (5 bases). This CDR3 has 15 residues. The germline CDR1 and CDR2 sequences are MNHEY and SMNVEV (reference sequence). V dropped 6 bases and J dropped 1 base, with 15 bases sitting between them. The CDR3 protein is CASRGGATGNYGYTF. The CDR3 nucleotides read TGTGCCAGCAGGGGCGGGGCCACCGGTAACTATGGCTACACCTTC.

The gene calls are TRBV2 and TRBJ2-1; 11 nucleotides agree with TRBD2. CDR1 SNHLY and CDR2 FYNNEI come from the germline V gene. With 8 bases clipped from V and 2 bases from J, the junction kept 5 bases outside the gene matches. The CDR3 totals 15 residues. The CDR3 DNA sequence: TGTGCCAGCGTGCTTAGCGGGGGGGCCTACAATGAGCAGTTCTTC. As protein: CASVLSGGAYNEQFF.

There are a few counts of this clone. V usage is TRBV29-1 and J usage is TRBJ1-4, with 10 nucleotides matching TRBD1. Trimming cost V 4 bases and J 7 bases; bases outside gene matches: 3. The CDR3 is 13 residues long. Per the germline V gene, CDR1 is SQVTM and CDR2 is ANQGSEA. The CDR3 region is CSVAGQGVEKLFF. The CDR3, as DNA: TGCAGCGTTGCCGGACAGGGGGTTGAAAAACTGTTTTTT.